Below are 32 T cell receptor beta chains sequenced from a single sample in a study of T-cell reconstitution after alpha-beta-depleted transplantation in children. It was with unique molecular identifiers that the TCRbeta library was prepared. TCRdb independently ran MiXCR on the PCR reads; one entry per CDR3 protein. The sample yields about 200,000 distinct CDR3 sequences, around 7.7% seen once. Sequencing used PBMCs, mostly from graft donor cells, obtained 360 days after TCRalphabeta/CD19-depleted stem cell transplant. These receptors were obtained from a male patient between 2 and 9 years old who had a stem cell transplant for acute myeloid leukemia, so the T cells may come from the graft donor.

In this sample, this clonotype turned up a few times. V gene TRBV2 combines with J gene TRBJ2-5; TRBD2 might be the D (6 bases). Germline CDR1 and CDR2: SNHLY and FYNNEI. V shed 5 bases and J shed 9 bases, with 19 bases lying between them. This CDR3 is 14 amino acids long. The CDR3 DNA reads as TGTGCCAGCAGTACCCCCGGGTGGGAGGTGGCCCAGTACTTC. Translation: CASSTPGWEVAQYF.

In this sample, this clonotype turned up a few times. This chain joins TRBV15 and TRBJ2-7; D could derive from TRBD1 or TRBD2 (5 bases each). This CDR3 contains 15 residues. In germline, CDR1 is LNHNV, CDR2 YYDKDF (reference sequence). V gave up 0 bases and J gave up 6 bases, with 15 bases separating them. As DNA, the CDR3 is TGTGCCACCAGCAGAGATCGGCAGGGACGGGGCGAGCAGTACTTC. It codes for CATSRDRQGRGEQYF.

The V and J genes are TRBV5-1 and TRBJ1-2; possibly TRBD1 for D (5 bases). CDR1 and CDR2 from the germline V gene are SGHRS and YFSETQ. The CDR3 runs 14 residues. Trimming shortened V by 0 bases and J by 0 bases, and 6 bases separated the two germline ends. CDR3 bases: TGCGCCAGCAGCTTGGCGACAGCTAACTATGGCTACACCTTC. Translating it yields CASSLATANYGYTF. Full variable domain (outside the CDR3, taken from reference TRBV5-1 and TRBJ1-2): KAGVTQTPRYLIKTRGQQVTLSCSPISGHRSVSWYQQTPGQGLQFLFEYFSETQRNKGNFPGRFSGRQFSNSRSEMNVSTLELGDSALYLCASSLATANYGYTFGSGTRLTVV.

This clonotype has a count of ten or more. The chain carries TRBV4-1 and TRBJ2-7; the D is unclear. The CDR3 is 15 residues long. Germline loops: CDR1 MGHRA, CDR2 YSYEKL. V was cut by 1 base and J by 2 bases, with 12 bases left in between. The CDR3 here is CASSQAVSVTYEQYF. The CDR3 region has the DNA TGCGCCAGCAGCCAAGCAGTTTCAGTAACCTACGAGCAGTACTTC.

This clonotype was seen a handful of times. The chain carries TRBV4-3 and TRBJ2-1; no definite D call. Germline lookup yields CDR1 LGHNA and CDR2 YSLEER. The CDR3 contains 13 residues. The germline V and J ends were trimmed by 0 bases and 6 bases, with 6 bases remaining between them. The CDR3, as DNA: TGCGCCAGCAGCCAAGAGACCCTCAATGAGCAGTTCTTC. This translates into CASSQETLNEQFF.

The chain is built from TRBV29-1 and TRBJ2-1; perhaps TRBD1 as D (6 bases). The CDR3 runs to 16 residues. Germline V lookup: CDR1 SQVTM, CDR2 ANQGSEA. V lost 6 bases, J lost 0 bases, and 18 bases lay in between. The CDR3 here is CSVKRRTVSSYNEQFF. CDR3 DNA: TGCAGCGTGAAACGACGGACAGTGAGCTCCTACAATGAGCAGTTCTTC.

Only a few counts were recorded for this clonotype. The gene calls are TRBV12-3 or TRBV12-4 and TRBJ2-7; D possibly corresponds to TRBD1 (6 bases). The CDR3 covers 15 residues. The V end was cut by 5 bases, the J end by 5 bases, with 19 bases between. CDR3 region: CASSAQGGRINEQYV. The CDR3 DNA is TGTGCCAGCAGTGCACAGGGTGGGAGAATTAACGAGCAGTACGTC.

This clonotype was observed a few times. The V call is TRBV4-1, the J call TRBJ2-3; TRBD2 is a possible D gene (5 bases). V lost 1 base and J lost 4, with 21 bases in between. There are 18 residues in the CDR3. The germline CDR1 and CDR2 sequences are MGHRA and YSYEKL. For the CDR3, the DNA is TGCGCCAGCAGCCAAGTCATAAGGCCCAGCGGTTTGGCAGATACGCAGTATTTT. Translation: CASSQVIRPSGLADTQYF.

This clonotype was seen ten or more times. This sequence joins TRBV15 and TRBJ2-1, with 12 bases matching TRBD2. Germline CDR1 LNHNV, CDR2 YYDKDF (reference sequence). J was trimmed by 6 bases and V by 1 base; bases with no gene match: 7. The CDR3 covers 17 residues. The CDR3, as DNA: TGTGCCACCAGCAGAGCAAGCTCTAGCGGGAGGGGCAATGAGCAGTTCTTC. Translating gives CATSRASSSGRGNEQFF.

The gene calls are TRBV5-1 and TRBJ2-1, with 13 bases that match TRBD2. Germline V gene sequence: CDR1 SGHRS, CDR2 YFSETQ. J gave up 8 bases and V 2 bases, and 4 bases lay outside the gene matches. CDR3 length: 15 amino acids. The CDR3 protein is CASSFTSGGAYEQFF. Written as DNA, the CDR3 is TGCGCCAGCAGCTTTACTAGCGGGGGGGCGTATGAGCAGTTCTTC.

This clonotype was detected a few times. V usage is TRBV20-1 and J usage is TRBJ1-4; D call uncertain. The CDR3 extends over 13 amino acids. Trimming shortened V by 3 bases and J by 4 bases, and 9 bases separated the two germline ends. CDR1 DFQATT and CDR2 SNEGSKA come from the germline V gene (reference sequence). The CDR3 loop is CSARKGVNEKLFF. CDR3 nucleotides: TGCAGTGCTAGGAAGGGCGTTAATGAAAAACTGTTTTTT.

This clonotype has a handful of counts. The rearrangement uses TRBV11-1 and TRBJ1-2; D not certain. This CDR3 comprises 15 residues. Trimming removed 2 bases at V and 3 bases at J, with 13 bases between. Germline CDR1 SGHAT, CDR2 FQDESV (reference sequence). The CDR3 region has the DNA TGTGCCAGCAGCTTAACGGACGGCGTCGACTATGGCTACACCTTC. Translating it yields CASSLTDGVDYGYTF.

This clonotype was picked up many times. The V and J genes are TRBV5-1 and TRBJ2-2; weak D call: TRBD1 (5 bases). CDR3 size: 14 residues. The V and J ends lost 4 bases and 3 bases respectively, with 10 bases between them. The V gene's germline CDR1 is SGHRS and CDR2 YFSETQ. The CDR3 loop is CASSPRVYTGELFF. In DNA, the CDR3 is TGCGCCAGCAGCCCCAGGGTCTACACCGGGGAGCTGTTTTTT.

This clonotype was counted between two and nine times. CDR3 in DNA: TGTGCCAGCAGCAAAGATGCAGATACGCAGTATTTT. It specifies CASSKDADTQYF. The J gene is TRBJ2-3, the V gene TRBV21-1. TRBV21-1 corresponds to a pseudogene. The CDR3 is 12 amino acids.

This clonotype occurred many times. This chain links TRBV27 with TRBJ1-1; D is possibly TRBD1 (6 bases). Germline CDR1 MNHEY, CDR2 SMNVEV (reference sequence). V lost 2 bases and J 5 bases, leaving 15 bases between the germline ends. This CDR3 contains 15 residues. Here the CDR3 DNA reads TGTGCCAGCAGTTTACCAGACAGGAGGTTGACTGAAGCTTTCTTT. Translated: CASSLPDRRLTEAFF.

The genes are TRBV20-1 and TRBJ2-3; D ambiguous. Germline CDR1 and CDR2: DFQATT and SNEGSKA (reference sequence). V was pared by 5 bases and J by 1 base, with 7 bases between. CDR3 length: 12 amino acids. The CDR3, as DNA: TGCAGTGCTGCCAGAGGCACAGATACGCAGTATTTT. Translated, it gives CSAARGTDTQYF.

The chain joins TRBV6-2 or TRBV6-3 to TRBJ2-5; D is unresolved. This CDR3 spans 14 amino acids. V lost 2 bases and J lost 0, with 7 bases in between. Looked up from germline, CDR1 is MNHEY and CDR2 is SVGEGT. The CDR3 reads CASSYSPYQETQYF. In DNA, the CDR3 is TGTGCCAGCAGTTACAGCCCGTACCAAGAGACCCAGTACTTC.

The chain recombines TRBV18 with TRBJ2-7; maybe TRBD1 (6 bases). CDR1 and CDR2 from the germline V gene are KGHSH and LQKENI. CDR3 length equals 15 residues. Trimming took off 2 bases at V and 2 bases at J, with 13 bases between the two ends. CDR3 loop: CASSPGYRATYEQYF. In nucleotides, the CDR3 is TGTGCCAGCTCACCAGGGTACAGGGCCACCTACGAGCAGTACTTC.

This clonotype appeared many times. The chain carries TRBV5-1 and TRBJ2-2; D remains unclear. V was cut by 2 bases and J by 0 bases, with 8 bases left in between. The germline gives CDR1 SGHRS, CDR2 YFSETQ. The CDR3 length is 15 residues. The CDR3 DNA is TGCGCCAGCAGCTTAGTAAGGCCGAACACCGGGGAGCTGTTTTTT. This gives the protein CASSLVRPNTGELFF.

DNA for the CDR3: TGTGCCAGCAGCCATCCACAGGGGGCGGGCGAAAAACTGTTTTTT. This translates into CASSHPQGAGEKLFF. The chain uses TRBV3-1 and TRBJ1-4; 9 bases line up with TRBD1. The CDR3 contains 15 residues. V lost 3 bases and J lost 8; bases outside the gene matches: 7. CDR1 and CDR2 (germline): LGHDT, YNNKEL (reference sequence).

V and J are TRBV5-1 and TRBJ1-1; TRBD1 matches 7 bases. This CDR3 has 15 amino acids. The V gene end was trimmed by 4 bases and the J gene end by 4 bases; junction bases not matched to a gene: 10. Germline V gene lookup returns CDR1 SGHRS and CDR2 YFSETQ. CDR3 protein: CASSGGQPLGTEAFF. Written as DNA, the CDR3 is TGCGCCAGCAGCGGGGGACAGCCTTTGGGCACTGAAGCTTTCTTT.

This clonotype occurred a few times. V gene TRBV5-1 combines with J gene TRBJ1-2, with D hard to call. Trimming took off 5 bases at V and 3 bases at J, with 20 bases between the two ends. In germline, CDR1 is SGHRS, CDR2 YFSETQ. The CDR3 is made up of 16 amino acids. CDR3 sequence reads: CASRAEPGPSDYGYTF. The DNA of the CDR3 is TGCGCCAGCAGGGCCGAACCCGGACCCTCTGACTATGGCTACACCTTC.

The rearrangement links TRBV5-5 to TRBJ2-7, with 11 positions matching TRBD1. The CDR3 runs 17 residues. The V gene's germline CDR1 is SGHKS and CDR2 YYEKEE (reference sequence). Losses at the gene ends were 0 bases for V and 2 bases for J; bases not matched to a gene: 7. CDR3 nucleotides: TGTGCCAGCAGCTTGGGGACAGGGGGCGCCACCCCCTACGAGCAGTACTTC. Protein: CASSLGTGGATPYEQYF.

This clonotype was recorded at least ten times. The chain uses TRBV5-1 and TRBJ1-1; D remains unclear. The germline CDR1 and CDR2 sequences are SGHRS and YFSETQ. The CDR3 runs 13 residues. Trimming left V 4 bases short and J 2 bases short, with 9 bases between. The CDR3 DNA sequence: TGCGCCAGCAGCCATCGACAAAACACTGAAGCTTTCTTT. Amino acid sequence: CASSHRQNTEAFF.

This clonotype came up a few times. V usage is TRBV6-1 and J usage is TRBJ1-1; D is undetermined. V was cut by 3 bases and J by 10 bases, with 15 bases left in between. CDR1 is MNHNS, CDR2 SASEGT, per germline. There are 13 residues in the CDR3. CDR3 sequence reads: CASSEPERFGAFF. As DNA, the CDR3 is TGTGCCAGCAGTGAGCCCGAGCGTTTCGGAGCTTTCTTT.

There are a few counts of this clonotype. The chain uses TRBV20-1 and TRBJ2-5, with 11 positions matching TRBD2. This CDR3 has 18 amino acids. CDR1 DFQATT and CDR2 SNEGSKA come from the germline V gene (reference sequence). V gave up 0 bases and J gave up 1 base; unmatched junction bases: 10. In DNA, the CDR3 is TGCAGTGCTAGAGATAGGGGGGCCGGGACTAGCGGCCAAGAGACCCAGTACTTC. It specifies CSARDRGAGTSGQETQYF.

There are a few counts of this clonotype. CDR3 sequence reads: CASSPGGQPQHF. CDR3 nucleotide sequence: TGTGCCAGCTCACCAGGGGGCCAGCCCCAGCATTTT. This chain links TRBV18 with TRBJ1-5, with TRBD1 as a possible D gene (6 bases). The length of the CDR3 is 12 residues. CDR1 is KGHSH, CDR2 LQKENI, per germline. V was clipped by 2 bases and J by 7 bases, with 6 bases between them. The full variable domain, in which reference TRBV18 and TRBJ1-5 provide the parts outside the CDR3, is NAGVMQNPRHLVRRRGQEARLRCSPMKGHSHVYWYRQLPEEGLKFMVYLQKENIIDESGMPKERFSAEFPKEGPSILRIQQVVRGDSAAYFCASSPGGQPQHFGDGTRLSIL.

This clonotype appeared a few times. The gene calls are TRBV15 and TRBJ2-5; D possibly corresponds to TRBD1 (6 bases). Germline V gene sequence: CDR1 LNHNV, CDR2 YYDKDF (reference sequence). V lost 4 bases to trimming and J lost 0 bases, with 12 bases between them. The CDR3 has 15 residues. The DNA of the CDR3 is TGTGCCACCAGCAAGGACAGACAGTACCAAGAGACCCAGTACTTC. Translating it yields CATSKDRQYQETQYF.

This clonotype was recorded at least ten times. This CDR3 reads CASSDMQSQETQYF. The CDR3 bases are TGCGCCAGCAGCGATATGCAGAGCCAAGAGACCCAGTACTTC. The J gene is TRBJ2-5, the V gene TRBV4-1, with no clear D. The germline V gene encodes CDR1 MGHRA and CDR2 YSYEKL. The length of the CDR3 is 14 residues. Trimming stripped 5 bases from V and 1 base from J, with 11 bases between.

The chain carries TRBV15 and TRBJ1-4; D is unclear. Germline-derived CDR1 and CDR2 are LNHNV and YYDKDF (reference sequence). The V end was cut by 1 base, the J end by 8 bases, with 2 bases between. CDR3 length: 11 residues. The CDR3 DNA follows: TGTGCCACCAGCAGAGGAGAAAAACTGTTTTTT. Protein: CATSRGEKLFF.

This chain connects TRBV10-3 to TRBJ2-5, with 10 bases identical to TRBD1. After removal of 5 bases from V and 5 bases from J, the junction contained 8 bases not matched to a gene. CDR3 length: 15 residues. Germline values: CDR1 ENHRY, CDR2 SYGVKD. Here the CDR3 reads CAISNPTGGGETQYF. The CDR3 DNA is TGTGCCATCAGTAACCCGACAGGGGGCGGGGAGACCCAGTACTTC.

This clonotype has a count of ten or more. The chain carries TRBV4-2 and TRBJ2-2; D is possibly TRBD2 (5 bases). With 1 base removed from V and 5 bases from J, the gap between germline ends came to 17 bases. There are 17 residues in the CDR3. Germline V gives CDR1 LGHNA, CDR2 YNFKEQ. The CDR3 sequence is CASSQALAGPLTGELFF. The CDR3 DNA reads TGTGCCAGCAGCCAAGCCCTAGCTGGGCCCCTGACCGGGGAGCTGTTTTTT.